This T cell receptor beta chain derives from a study of blood T cell repertoires in COVID-19. Clones were read by immunoSEQ multiplex PCR, and TCRdb kept only the in-frame ones, dropping some. The data contain about 280,000 clones, 83% of them singletons. The V gene lost 6 bases and the J gene lost 6 bases, with 26 bases spanning the gap. Germline values: CDR1 LNHDA, CDR2 SQIVND (reference sequence). CDR3 length: 17 amino acids. This chain connects TRBV19 to TRBJ1-1; D may be TRBD1 (5 bases). The clonotype originates from a woman in her forties or fifties who had recovered from COVID-19. Sequencing was done on a sample of peripheral blood. The CDR3 nucleotides read TGTGCCAGTAGCAAGACGCAACCGGGTCCTCGGGGGTCTGAAGCTTTCTTT. It specifies CASSKTQPGPRGSEAFF.